This T cell receptor beta chain was recovered during a study of blood T cell repertoires in COVID-19 (dated by TCRdb to 2020 to 2022). Turning to the overall study: Samples from collaborators originated in the United States, Italy and Spain and spanned both the acute and convalescent phases of COVID-19. The prospective study material was composed of cDNA or gDNA derived from T cells, B-cell-depleted T cells, or PBMCs. Deeply sampled blood TCRbeta repertoires from subjects exposed to, actively infected with, or recovered from COVID-19 were included in the dataset. The repertoires were released in a freely available public database intended as a resource for research on the immune response to SARS-CoV-2. The samples were drawn from the first 160 participants of the ongoing ImmuneRACE study and from about 1,200 subjects provided by 6 global collaborators. The sample metadata nearly always contained a de-identified subject ID, COVID-19 status, age in years and sex. Where HLA class I and class II types were available, the types were taken from metadata supplied by the sample provider, not from assay-based typing. The paper as a whole reports these results and caveats: The amount of clinical and demographic metadata varied by source and participant and was provided uncurated.

This clone appeared once. Its recognized antigen is unknown. The input lacks base qualities; no much larger clone sits a single base away. Per the germline V gene, SQVTM is the CDR1 and ANQGSEA is the CDR2. From cysteine to phenylalanine, the CDR3 is 11 amino acids long. Only the CDR3 region is kept as DNA, spanning 33 bases read in frame from base 1. V is pared back by 3 bases and J by 4 bases, with 7 bases lying between the germline termini. Participants in the prospective study were aged roughly 18 to 100 years, lived in about two dozen United States geographic areas, and enrolled through a virtual design. To assign participants to cohorts, the prospective study relied on clinical history that participants themselves reported in a screening survey and a study questionnaire. Mobile phlebotomists in the prospective study collected whole blood, serum and a nasopharyngeal or oropharyngeal swab from every participant. Prospective study participants could optionally give additional blood draws and questionnaires over an approximately 2-month period. Prospective study blood samples were shipped either frozen or at room temperature before DNA extraction.

TCRbeta CDR3 regions were amplified from genomic DNA using the immunoSEQ Assay, a bias-controlled multiplex PCR. Turning to the authors' computational methods: Nucleated cell counts per sample were estimated from amplification of reference gene primers within the assay. Sequence reads were collapsed and filtered to measure the absolute abundance of every unique TCRbeta CDR3 rearrangement. For each sample, productive Simpson clonality was calculated by taking the square root of Simpson's diversity index across productive rearrangements. This immuneACCESS table, as held by TCRdb, lists in-frame sequences with V and J called but not all clones. Of the missing ones, under half trace to an unresolved V gene in checked studies; the others have no known cause. Clonal size and the V and J genes are those of that table, whereas D and trimming came from the DNA. Within this sample are 470,000 or so clones, with 70% to 90% of them counted one time only. The top ten clones comprise about 2% of the sample.

What was sequenced was PBMCs or T cells enriched from blood (not recorded which). The source of this sequence is a woman aged 18 to 35 with acute COVID-19. This receptor chain uses TRBV29-1 and TRBJ2-7; TRBD2 might be the D gene, on 5 matching bases. The nucleotide sequence is given as TGCAGCGTTGATGGAGGTTACGAGCAGTACTTC. It translates as CSVDGGYEQYF.